Each of the 22 T cell receptor beta chains below was sequenced from the same sample in a study of blood T cell repertoires in COVID-19. This table comes from immunoSEQ multiplex PCR, and its TCRdb copy is limited to in-frame clones, with some not included. Here the sample spans about 280,000 clones, 70% to 90% being singletons. Sample: peripheral blood. These receptors were collected from a man aged 18 to 29 with active or convalescent COVID-19.

The chain has TRBV7-2 and TRBJ2-7, with 9 positions matching TRBD2. Per the germline V gene, CDR1 is SGHTA and CDR2 is FQGNSA. With 5 bases clipped from V and 2 bases from J, the junction kept 7 bases outside the gene matches. This CDR3 has 15 amino acids. The CDR3 sequence: CASSRQRGDTYEQYF. In DNA form, the CDR3 reads TGTGCCAGCAGCCGTCAGCGGGGGGATACCTACGAGCAGTACTTC. Based on the CDR3 plus reference TRBV7-2 and TRBJ2-7, the full variable domain is GAGVSQSPSNKVTEKGKDVELRCDPISGHTALYWYRQSLGQGLEFLIYFQGNSAPDKSGLPSDRFSAERTGGSVSTLTIQRTQQEDSAVYLCASSRQRGDTYEQYFGPGTRLTVT.

This clone was observed a single time. V and J are TRBV9 and TRBJ2-1, with 7 bases lining up with TRBD2. The length of the CDR3 is 15 residues. V shed 3 bases and J 0 bases; nucleotides not matched to a gene: 3. Germline CDR1 reads SGDLS; CDR2 reads YYNGEE. The CDR3: CASSAPGGSYNEQFF. The DNA of the CDR3 is TGTGCCAGCAGCGCCCCGGGAGGCTCCTACAATGAGCAGTTCTTC. The full variable domain, with the rest looked up from reference TRBV9 and TRBJ2-1, is DSGVTQTPKHLITATGQRVTLRCSPRSGDLSVYWYQQSLDQGLQFLIQYYNGEERAKGNILERFSAQQFPDLHSELNLSSLELGDSALYFCASSAPGGSYNEQFFGPGTRLTVL.

The chain carries TRBV29-1 and TRBJ2-2, with 7 bases lining up with TRBD2. Germline V lookup: CDR1 SQVTM, CDR2 ANQGSEA. Losses at the gene ends were 0 bases for V and 7 bases for J; bases not matched to a gene: 8. This CDR3 is built from 15 residues. DNA of the CDR3: TGCAGCGTTGAAGATTGGGCGGCGGGGGACGGGGAGCTGTTTTTT. Its protein is CSVEDWAAGDGELFF.

This clone has more than one count but fewer than ten. The chain uses TRBV2 and TRBJ1-4, with D unresolved. Germline V gene data show CDR1 as SNHLY and CDR2 as FYNNEI. Trimming removed 3 bases at V and 8 bases at J, with 16 bases between. The CDR3 is 15 amino acids. CDR3 in amino acids: CASSDDMDFGEKLFF. CDR3 coding DNA: TGTGCCAGCAGTGATGATATGGACTTCGGGGAAAAACTGTTTTTT.

The chain is built from TRBV2 and TRBJ1-4; 9 bases agree with TRBD1. Germline trimming cut 6 bases from V and 7 bases from J; bases unmatched to any gene: 3. Germline V gives CDR1 SNHLY, CDR2 FYNNEI. This CDR3 is built from 13 residues. Here the CDR3 DNA reads TGTGCCAGCAGAACGGGACAGGGTGAAAAACTGTTTTTT. Its protein product is CASRTGQGEKLFF.

CDR3 sequence (DNA): TGTGCCAGCAGCTTAGACATCTATGGCTACACCTTC. It is translated as CASSLDIYGYTF. The chain has TRBV7-9 and TRBJ1-2; D is ambiguous. Germline assignment: CDR1 SEHNR and CDR2 FQNEAQ (reference sequence). With 1 base removed from V and 4 bases from J, the gap between germline ends came to 4 bases. The CDR3 is made up of 12 amino acids.

CDR3 protein: CASSQFIRGPYEQYF. CDR3 sequence (DNA): TGCGCCAGCAGCCAATTCATCAGGGGGCCCTACGAGCAGTACTTC. The chain has TRBV4-1 and TRBJ2-7; TRBD1 matches 8 bases. The CDR3 runs to 15 residues. The germline V gene has CDR1 MGHRA and CDR2 YSYEKL. V lost 2 bases and J lost 2; bases outside the gene matches: 5.

This chain links TRBV30 with TRBJ2-3; 10 nucleotides line up with TRBD2. The junction had 22 bases not matched to a gene; V was cut back by 4 bases and J by 0 bases. The CDR3 has 21 residues. The germline V gene has CDR1 GTSNPN and CDR2 SVGIG (reference sequence). CDR3 in amino acids: CAWKQDGTELAGPPSTDTQYF. CDR3 nucleotides: TGTGCCTGGAAGCAGGATGGGACTGAACTAGCGGGGCCTCCTAGCACAGATACGCAGTATTTT.

The chain has TRBV29-1 and TRBJ2-1; tentative D call: TRBD1 (6 bases). The ends were cut back, 4 bases at V and 8 bases at J, with 18 bases in the middle. Germline V gene lookup returns CDR1 SQVTM and CDR2 ANQGSEA. There are 14 residues in the CDR3. For the CDR3, the DNA is TGCAGCGTTGGAAGCGACAGGAAGGAATATGAGCAGTTCTTC. Encoded protein: CSVGSDRKEYEQFF.

The CDR3 sequence: CASSRGQMLYGYTF. Written as DNA, the CDR3 is TGTGCCAGTAGCCGCGGGCAGATGTTGTATGGCTACACCTTC. The chain combines TRBV19 with TRBJ1-2; D call uncertain. This CDR3 has 14 residues. Trimming took off 6 bases at V and 5 bases at J, with 16 bases between the two ends. CDR1 and CDR2 (germline): LNHDA, SQIVND (reference sequence).

The CDR3 DNA follows: TGTGCCAGCTCACCTAGGTTCCTAGCGGGGCCGAACACCGGGGAGCTGTTTTTT. Protein sequence: CASSPRFLAGPNTGELFF. The gene calls are TRBV18 and TRBJ2-2; TRBD2 matches 9 bases. Trimming at V came to 3 bases and at J to 0 bases, leaving 8 bases not matched to a gene. There are 18 residues in the CDR3. The V gene's germline CDR1 is KGHSH and CDR2 LQKENI.

This clone was seen a single time. The V gene is TRBV11-3, the J gene TRBJ2-1; 9 bases match TRBD2. Germline V gives CDR1 SGHNT, CDR2 YENEEA. V shed 5 bases, J shed 5 bases, and the junction held 10 bases outside the gene matches. The CDR3 sequence is 16 residues long. In DNA form, the CDR3 reads TGTGCCAGCAGCCAGACCTCGGGACTAGCAAACAATGAGCAGTTCTTC. It is translated as CASSQTSGLANNEQFF.

The table lists this clone with a count of one. The rearrangement uses TRBV5-1 and TRBJ2-3; D is unresolved. Germline CDR1 is SGHRS and CDR2 is YFSETQ. CDR3 length equals 15 residues. With 8 bases removed from V and 2 bases from J, the gap between germline ends came to 18 bases. The CDR3 DNA reads TGCGCCAGTACCGTACAGCATACGAACACAGATACGCAGTATTTT. This sequence encodes CASTVQHTNTDTQYF.

The V and J genes are TRBV15 and TRBJ1-2, with 10 bases identical to TRBD1. The CDR3 totals 15 residues. After removal of 5 bases from V and 5 bases from J, the junction contained 8 bases not matched to a gene. Germline assignment: CDR1 LNHNV and CDR2 YYDKDF (reference sequence). The CDR3 here is CATSSAGQGGYGYTF. CDR3 coding DNA: TGTGCCACCAGCTCAGCTGGACAGGGGGGGTATGGCTACACCTTC.

This clone came up a few times. The V gene is TRBV4-1, the J gene TRBJ1-3; D gene ambiguous. The CDR3 consists of 16 residues. V was cut by 1 base and J by 0 bases, with 10 bases left in between. Germline-derived CDR1 and CDR2 are MGHRA and YSYEKL. CDR3 DNA: TGCGCCAGCAGCCAAGGCGCGGGCCCCTCTGGAAACACCATATATTTT. Translation: CASSQGAGPSGNTIYF.

This chain joins TRBV19 and TRBJ1-3; D ambiguous. This CDR3 is 15 amino acids long. V shed 3 bases and J shed 0 bases, with 9 bases lying between them. The V gene's germline CDR1 is LNHDA and CDR2 SQIVND (reference sequence). CDR3 in DNA: TGTGCCAGTAGTATTTGGCTTGACTCTGGAAACACCATATATTTT. Its translation: CASSIWLDSGNTIYF.

In this sample, this clone turned up once. The chain carries TRBV4-1 and TRBJ1-4; D may be TRBD1 (6 bases). V lost 3 bases to trimming and J lost 5 bases, with 16 bases between them. CDR1 and CDR2 from the germline V gene are MGHRA and YSYEKL. The length of the CDR3 is 16 residues. CDR3 sequence reads: CASSQGRGQLNEKLFF. The CDR3 DNA sequence: TGCGCCAGCAGCCAGGGTAGAGGACAGCTCAATGAAAAACTGTTTTTT.

The chain uses TRBV7-9 and TRBJ2-7; perhaps TRBD1 as D (7 bases). V was cut by 3 bases and J by 5 bases, with 14 bases left in between. Per germline, CDR1 SEHNR and CDR2 FQNEAQ (reference sequence). This CDR3 is built from 14 residues. The CDR3 DNA sequence: TGTGCCAGCAGCTTGTTGGGCAGGGGGGACGAGCAGTACTTC. It encodes CASSLLGRGDEQYF.

The chain recombines TRBV4-1 with TRBJ2-7; 8 nucleotides agree with TRBD2. CDR3 size: 15 residues. The germline V gene has CDR1 MGHRA and CDR2 YSYEKL. The junction had 8 bases not matched to a gene; V was cut back by 1 base and J by 6 bases. The CDR3 coding sequence is TGCGCCAGCAGCCAAGGTGAGGGACTAGGGTTCGAGCAGTACTTC. It is translated as CASSQGEGLGFEQYF.

The CDR3, as DNA: TGTGCCAGCACTAGGGGGATATATGAGCCCCAGCATTTT. Protein sequence: CASTRGIYEPQHF. J is TRBJ1-5 and V is TRBV6-5; weak D call: TRBD1 (6 bases). CDR3 length: 13 amino acids. V dropped 7 bases and J dropped 8 bases, with 15 bases sitting between them. Germline CDR1 reads MNHEY; CDR2 reads SVGAGI.

The rearrangement joins TRBV6-2 or TRBV6-3 to TRBJ1-1; TRBD1 matches 9 bases. Germline lookup yields CDR1 MNHEY and CDR2 SVGEGT. Trimming at V came to 0 bases and at J to 6 bases, leaving 8 bases not matched to a gene. The CDR3 has 16 amino acids. CDR3 residues: CASSYSQGARPPEAFF. The CDR3 nucleotides are TGTGCCAGCAGTTACTCACAGGGGGCCCGGCCCCCTGAAGCTTTCTTT.

This clone has only one observation. The chain couples TRBV4-1 to TRBJ2-7; maybe TRBD1 (6 bases). From germline, CDR1 is MGHRA and CDR2 YSYEKL. V was clipped by 0 bases and J by 1 base, with 10 bases between them. The CDR3 is 15 amino acids. CDR3 loop: CASSQEGRGSYEQYF. CDR3 DNA: TGCGCCAGCAGCCAAGAGGGCAGGGGATCCTACGAGCAGTACTTC.